The entry below describes one T cell receptor beta chain. The specificity of this receptor is unknown. One base away there is no much larger clone; base qualities are not given. Using the deep immunoSEQ assay, TCR CDR3 regions were amplified from genomic DNA by multiplex PCR. Genomic DNA extracted from each cell subset was distributed evenly over all wells of several immunoSEQ 96-well plates, and each plate served as one replicate. Each replicate PCR for sorted subsets received approximately 200 ng genomic DNA, equal to 30,000 or so T cell genomes. Purified libraries were quantified with a Qubit 3.0 fluorometer, sized on a Bioanalyzer 2100, and re-quantified with the KAPA Library Quantification kit. Each immunoSEQ 96-well plate was sequenced on its own single-read 150-cycle Illumina NextSeq 550 flow cell. The authors processed their data as follows. The immunoSEQ output contained only junctional sequences without quality scores, so filtering could not match that applied to full-length reads. Sequences were annotated with PyIR, a Python wrapper for IgBLAST v1.9, using IMGT germline references to assign V/J genes and CDR3. Reads were removed for weak V/J assignments (E-value above 1e-6), missing CDR3, stop codons, out-of-frame junctions, or ambiguous translated residues. V3J clonotypes were defined by identical inferred V gene, J gene, and CDR3 amino acid sequence. Percentage overlap between repertoires was computed as shared unique clonotypes divided by the size of the smaller repertoire. Repertoire richness was assessed with RTK rarefaction, the Chao1 estimator, and Recon v2.1 estimates of unobserved clonotypes. For all TCRbeta clonotypes obtained by the gDNA method from a handful of donors, generation probabilities were computed with OLGA. The immuneACCESS repertoire file appears here via TCRdb, limited to in-frame rearrangements. These files lack a portion of the clones; in checked studies, under half of the deficit traces to unresolved V genes, and the cause of the others is not known. The DNA was the basis for D and trimming; V, J and clone size are from that table. The sample table holds 1.5 million to 2.5 million clones, of which roughly 95% were seen once. The ten largest clones add up to approximately 1% of the sample.

From the cysteine up to the phenylalanine, the CDR3 has a length of 12 residues. Only CDR3 DNA remains: 36 bases, in frame from the first base. At the junction V is shortened by 5 bases and J by 7 bases, with 11 bases in between. CDR1 and CDR2 were assigned from the germline V gene (reference sequence) as GTSNPN and SVGIG. CD8 naive samples were obtained by positive selection for CCR7 among CD45RO-negative cells, yielding a CD45RA+CCR7+ population from which TemRA cells were excluded. Healthy HIV-negative adults with no recently reported acute infections or vaccinations were included as donors. Every donor was a Caucasian adult living in Nashville, Tennessee, USA. Blood was collected by leukapheresis, and PBMCs were isolated by Ficoll-Histopaque density gradient centrifugation and then cryopreserved in liquid nitrogen vapor phase. Analytical flow cytometry was used to check the purity and quantity of every magnetically sorted T cell population. From each sorted fraction, genomic DNA was isolated and quantified by UV absorbance on a Nanodrop 2000c.

The sample originates from a study of shared clonotypes between healthy human individuals (dated by TCRdb to about 2020). Notes on the research overall: Three men and a couple of women, aged 18 to 49 years, made up the cohort. Per donor, leukapheresis produced somewhere between about 0.94 and 9.5 billion PBMCs. To increase sequencing depth and limit assay-specific biases, different laboratories used diverse techniques to prepare libraries and sequence TCR repertoires. Per donor, three plates each were used for CD4 naive and CD4 memory, two for CD8 naive, and one for CD8 memory. The study deeply sequenced blood TCR repertoires of about 5 healthy adults to estimate repertoire size and the extent of clonotype sharing between individuals. Results and caveats for the whole study, not just this receptor: Naive subsets generally had larger estimated clonotype richness than memory subsets did. The genetic and exposure-history diversity represented was limited by the small number of donors. Pairwise subsampling indicated that sequencing depth was expected to affect the degree of clonotype sharing among donors. Sampling was restricted to blood, and TCR repertoires in tissues likely differ from the TCR repertoires found in blood. Approximately 5% of naive CD4, 3.5% of naive CD8, around 2.3% of memory CD4, and 0.35% to 0.5% of memory CD8 clonotypes were shared across a few donors. Even with the large sequencing depth, rarefaction of the sorted-subset datasets indicated that sequencing was incomplete. Clonotypes shared by all four sorted-subset donors showed higher generation probabilities than non-shared clonotypes.

Sample: naive CD8+ T cells sorted from blood. What the cell subset or site label conveys for this sample: CD45RA+CCR7+. This receptor was taken from a man between 18 and 29 years old in good health. This chain joins TRBV30 to TRBJ1-4, with an unclear D gene assignment. The CDR3 sequence is CAWSSLGEKLFF. The nucleotides read TGTGCCTGGTCCTCCTTGGGTGAAAAACTGTTTTTT.